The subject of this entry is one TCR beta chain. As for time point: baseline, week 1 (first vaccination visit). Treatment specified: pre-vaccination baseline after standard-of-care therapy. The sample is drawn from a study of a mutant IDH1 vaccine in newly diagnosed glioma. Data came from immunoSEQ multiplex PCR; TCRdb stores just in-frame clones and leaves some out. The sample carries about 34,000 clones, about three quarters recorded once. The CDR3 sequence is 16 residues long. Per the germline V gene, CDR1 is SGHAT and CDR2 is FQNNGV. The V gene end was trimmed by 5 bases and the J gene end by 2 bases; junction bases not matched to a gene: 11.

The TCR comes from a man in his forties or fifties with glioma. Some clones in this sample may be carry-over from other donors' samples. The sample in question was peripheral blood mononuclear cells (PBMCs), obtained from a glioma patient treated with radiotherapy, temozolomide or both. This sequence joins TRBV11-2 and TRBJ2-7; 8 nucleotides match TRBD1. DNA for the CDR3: TGTGCCAGCAGCAAGGGATTCAGGGGGCGGGCCTACGAGCAGTACTTC. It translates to CASSKGFRGRAYEQYF.